This T cell receptor (beta chain) is drawn from a study of blood T cell repertoires in COVID-19. TCRdb's table, derived via immunoSEQ multiplex PCR, lists solely in-frame clones and lacks some. The table lists 250,000 or so clones, 87% of them singletons. The CDR3 consists of 14 residues. The ends were cut back, 0 bases at V and 11 bases at J, with 11 bases in the middle. CDR1 and CDR2 from the germline V gene are MNHEY and SVGAGI. The chain combines TRBV6-5 with TRBJ1-6, with no clear D. The source of this sequence is a man aged 18 to 29 with active or convalescent COVID-19. Sequenced sample: peripheral blood. The CDR3 protein is CASSYSEGSTPLHF. The CDR3 DNA is TGTGCCAGCAGTTACTCAGAGGGTTCGACACCCCTCCACTTT.